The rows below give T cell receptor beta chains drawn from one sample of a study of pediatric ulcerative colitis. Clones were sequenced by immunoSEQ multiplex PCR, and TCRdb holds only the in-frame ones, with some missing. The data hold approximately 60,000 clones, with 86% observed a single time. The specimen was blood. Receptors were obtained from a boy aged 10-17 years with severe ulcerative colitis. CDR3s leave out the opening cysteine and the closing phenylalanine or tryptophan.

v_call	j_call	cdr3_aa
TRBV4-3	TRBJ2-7	ASSQDRVGVAYEQY
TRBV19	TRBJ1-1	ASSIDPRTEAF
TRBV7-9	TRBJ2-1	ASSAGTSDSNEQF
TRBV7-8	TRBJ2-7	ASSDPGRYEQY
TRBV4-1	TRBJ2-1	ASSQSGRLNEQF
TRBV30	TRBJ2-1	AWGAGLTNEQF
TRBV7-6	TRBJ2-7	ASSSSAGTGRYEQY
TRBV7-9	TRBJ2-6	ASSSPAGGLGSGANVLT
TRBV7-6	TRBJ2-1	ASSSLRAPRGVAGGNEQF
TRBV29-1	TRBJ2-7	SGCSGTRCSYEQY
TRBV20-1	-	SAVDSYEQY
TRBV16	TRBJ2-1	ASSQGVGLAGDHTISEQF
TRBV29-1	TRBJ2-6	SAVPGQGAPGANVLT
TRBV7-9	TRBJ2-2	ASSRTGDTGELF
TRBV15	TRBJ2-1	ATSAGGSNEQF
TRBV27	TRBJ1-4	ASSLLPGTAATNEKLF
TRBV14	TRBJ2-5	ASSQESGSWGQETQY
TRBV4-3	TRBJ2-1	ASSRVLIVAGGSYNEQF
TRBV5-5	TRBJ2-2	ASSLATGAPRELF
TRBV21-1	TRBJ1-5	ASSKEGVDRQPQH
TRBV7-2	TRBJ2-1	ASSLVGGANYNEQF
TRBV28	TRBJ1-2	ASTPPDTDYYGYT
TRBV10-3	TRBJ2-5	AISGPGGLSFQETQY
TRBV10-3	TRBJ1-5	ATEDSPNQPQH
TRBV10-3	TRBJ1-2	AISDTGLYGYT
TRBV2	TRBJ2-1	ASSEGPGEQF
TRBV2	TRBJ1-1	ASSESGGLTTEAF
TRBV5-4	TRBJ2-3	ASSLQGVDTQY
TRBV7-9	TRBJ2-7	ASSLPGQGVYEQY
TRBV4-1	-	ASSQGTSGAYEQY
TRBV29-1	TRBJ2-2	SVPKGLGTGELF
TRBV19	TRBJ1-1	ASSLLPGQGAPEAF
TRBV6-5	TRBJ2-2	ASSPSGMNTGELF
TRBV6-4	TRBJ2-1	ARPFVGETYNEQF
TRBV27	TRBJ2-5	ASSSTGLAGSETQY
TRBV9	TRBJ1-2	ASSDGQFNYGYT
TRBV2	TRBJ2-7	ASSGGQGYTYEQY
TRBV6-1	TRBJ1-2	ASSTPGQIYGYT
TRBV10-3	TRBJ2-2	AIRLSRGTGELF
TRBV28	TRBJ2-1	ASSLGLARGNEQF
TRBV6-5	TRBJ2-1	ASSYRTRVGNEQF
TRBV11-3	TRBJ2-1	ASGKTPENEQF
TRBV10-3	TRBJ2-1	AISNGMDNEQF
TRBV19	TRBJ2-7	ASSKFVQAGANEQY
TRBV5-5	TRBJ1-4	ASSEHEKLF
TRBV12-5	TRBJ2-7	ASGNARDYEQY
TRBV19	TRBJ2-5	ASSMRGPLQETQY
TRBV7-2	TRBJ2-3	ASSLVSGTWDTQY
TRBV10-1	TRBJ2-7	ASSSGLGYEQY
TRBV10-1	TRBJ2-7	ASSESSWPYEQY